This entry lists 23 T cell receptor beta chains sequenced from one sample in a study of T cells in Graves' hyperthyroidism and ophthalmopathy. Using RNA transcripts as the source, TCR beta CDR3 regions were amplified. The study used the HTBI primer set for a first-round RT-PCR of the TCR CDR3. TCRdb re-called the multiplex PCR reads with MiXCR, one entry per CDR3 protein. The sample has around 290,000 distinct CDR3 sequences; about 14% are singletons. The sequenced material came from blood. These TCRs come from a woman aged 30 to 39 with Graves' hyperthyroidism that later progressed to Graves' ophthalmopathy.

In its sample, this clonotype was seen many times. The V call is TRBV7-8, the J call TRBJ2-4, with a weak D call TRBD1 (5 bases). This CDR3 is 17 amino acids long. CDR1 and CDR2 from the germline V gene are SGHVS and FQNEAQ. Trimming removed 5 bases from V and 1 base from J, with 18 bases in between. CDR3 in amino acids: CASSPLGQAGAKNIQYF. The CDR3 DNA follows: TGTGCCAGCAGCCCCCTGGGGCAGGCCGGGGCCAAAAACATTCAGTACTTC. Supplemented by reference TRBV7-8 and TRBJ2-4, the full variable domain reads GAGVSQSPRYKVAKRGQDVALRCDPISGHVSLFWYQQALGQGPEFLTYFQNEAQLDKSGLPSDRFFAERPEGSVSTLKIQRTQQEDSAVYLCASSPLGQAGAKNIQYFGAGTRLSVL.

This clonotype was observed many times. The J gene is TRBJ1-2, the V gene TRBV19; possibly TRBD1 for D (5 bases). The germline CDR1 and CDR2 sequences are LNHDA and SQIVND (reference sequence). The V gene lost 1 base and the J gene lost 4 bases, with 13 bases spanning the gap. The CDR3 spans 15 residues. The CDR3 loop reads CASSIVYGGIYGYTF. The CDR3 bases are TGTGCCAGTAGTATAGTGTATGGGGGGATCTATGGCTACACCTTC. Full variable domain (rest looked up from reference TRBV19 and TRBJ1-2): DGGITQSPKYLFRKEGQNVTLSCEQNLNHDAMYWYRQDPGQGLRLIYYSQIVNDFQKGDIAEGYSVSREKKESFPLTVTSAQKNPTAFYLCASSIVYGGIYGYTFGSGTRLTVV.

For this clonotype: With a much larger clone just one base away, this may be a read error. V usage is TRBV7-2 and J usage is TRBJ2-5; D is uncertain. The DNA end is a closer match to TRBJ2-1, so the J assignment may be wrong. The length of the CDR3 is 11 residues. Germline values: CDR1 SGHTA, CDR2 FQGNSA. The CDR3 DNA is TGTGCCAGCAGTTATACGGAGACCCAGTTCTTC. It is translated as CASSYTETQFF.

The chain employs TRBV7-9 and TRBJ1-3; D is perhaps TRBD1 (6 bases). V was clipped by 5 bases and J by 0 bases, with 14 bases between them. The length of the CDR3 is 16 residues. The germline CDR1 and CDR2 sequences are SEHNR and FQNEAQ (reference sequence). The CDR3 coding sequence is TGTGCCAGCAGCCAGTACAGGGACCGCTCTGGAAACACCATATATTTT. Protein sequence: CASSQYRDRSGNTIYF. The variable domain in full, with the rest retrieved from reference TRBV7-9 and TRBJ1-3, is DTGVSQNPRHKITKRGQNVTFRCDPISEHNRLYWYRQTLGQGPEFLTYFQNEAQLEKSRLLSDRFSAERPKGSFSTLEIQRTEQGDSAMYLCASSQYRDRSGNTIYFGEGSWLTVV.

This clonotype was seen ten or more times. The V gene is TRBV27, the J gene TRBJ2-7, with 10 nucleotides matching TRBD2. V lost 3 bases, J lost 5 bases, and 7 bases stayed unmatched. Germline V gene lookup returns CDR1 MNHEY and CDR2 SMNVEV (reference sequence). This CDR3 region has 15 residues. The CDR3 loop is CASSFTSGNSDEQYF. The CDR3 DNA follows: TGTGCCAGCAGTTTTACTAGCGGGAATAGCGACGAGCAGTACTTC.

This clonotype was seen at least ten times. V usage is TRBV12-3 or TRBV12-4 and J usage is TRBJ2-1; D may correspond to TRBD1 or TRBD2 (5 bases each). This CDR3 contains 17 residues. V lost 5 bases to trimming and J lost 2 bases, with 19 bases between them. CDR3 DNA: TGTGCCAGCAGTCGTTCCCTCGGGGCAGTACCCTACAATGAGCAGTTCTTC. It is translated as CASSRSLGAVPYNEQFF.

In this sample, this clonotype turned up many times. The rearrangement joins TRBV2 to TRBJ2-7, with 9 bases identical to TRBD1. The V gene's germline CDR1 is SNHLY and CDR2 FYNNEI. Trimming at V came to 5 bases and at J to 3 bases, leaving 8 bases not matched to a gene. The CDR3 runs 15 residues. The CDR3 coding sequence is TGTGCCAGCAGTTTAATTAGGGACAGGGTCTACGAGCAGTACTTC. This codes for CASSLIRDRVYEQYF.

In its sample, this clonotype was seen many times. The V call is TRBV6-2 or TRBV6-3, the J call TRBJ2-7, with TRBD1 matching over 7 bases. Losses at the gene ends were 6 bases for V and 6 bases for J; bases not matched to a gene: 8. Germline lookup yields CDR1 MNHEY and CDR2 SVGEGT. This CDR3 has 13 amino acids. The CDR3 coding sequence is TGTGCCAGCAGAGAGCAGGGGGTCGGCGAGCAGTACTTC. Protein product: CASREQGVGEQYF.

There are many counts of this clonotype. The V and J genes are TRBV10-3 and TRBJ2-3, with 11 bases aligning to TRBD2. The length of the CDR3 is 17 residues. The ends lost 0 bases at V and 2 bases at J; junction bases unmatched: 4. In germline, CDR1 is ENHRY, CDR2 SYGVKD. The CDR3 is CAISESATSGITDTQYF. CDR3 bases: TGTGCCATCAGTGAGTCGGCGACTAGCGGGATCACAGATACGCAGTATTTT.

The V and J genes are TRBV3-1 and TRBJ1-6; 9 nucleotides agree with TRBD1. V lost 4 bases to trimming and J lost 7 bases; unmatched junction nucleotides: 8. This CDR3 spans 16 amino acids. From germline, CDR1 is LGHDT and CDR2 YNNKEL (reference sequence). CDR3 in amino acids: CASSPRDRVHNSPLHF. In nucleotides, the CDR3 is TGTGCCAGCAGCCCTCGGGACAGGGTACACAATTCACCCCTCCACTTT.

This clonotype was seen more than once but under ten times. The V gene is TRBV20-1, the J gene TRBJ2-7; no reliable D call. The germline V gene encodes CDR1 DFQATT and CDR2 SNEGSKA (reference sequence). Trimming removed 3 bases from V and 2 bases from J, with 11 bases in between. The CDR3 runs to 13 residues. The CDR3 DNA is TGCAGTGCTAGGGGAAGCGAGACCTACGAGCAGTACTTC. Protein sequence: CSARGSETYEQYF.

V usage is TRBV3-1 and J usage is TRBJ2-7; D uncertain. V gave up 4 bases and J gave up 2 bases, with 9 bases separating them. This CDR3 spans 13 amino acids. CDR1 is LGHDT, CDR2 YNNKEL, per germline (reference sequence). CDR3 in DNA: TGTGCCAGCAGCCGGGGTTCCCCCTACGAGCAGTACTTC. Its protein is CASSRGSPYEQYF.

This clonotype was observed many times. The rearrangement uses TRBV3-1 and TRBJ2-3; no clear D. Germline V gene lookup returns CDR1 LGHDT and CDR2 YNNKEL (reference sequence). The CDR3 contains 14 residues. Trimming left V 1 base short and J 6 bases short, with 11 bases between. CDR3 sequence: CASSQAIPGDTQYF. The CDR3 nucleotides are TGTGCCAGCAGCCAAGCGATTCCTGGTGATACGCAGTATTTT.

The gene calls are TRBV19 and TRBJ2-6; no clear D gene. The CDR3 consists of 15 residues. CDR1 LNHDA and CDR2 SQIVND come from the germline V gene (reference sequence). V lost 1 base and J 6 bases, leaving 10 bases between the germline ends. The DNA of the CDR3 is TGTGCCAGTAGTATAGGTTTCCTCCAGGCCAACGTCCTGACTTTC. Translation gives CASSIGFLQANVLTF.

The V call is TRBV9, the J call TRBJ2-1; 12 nucleotides agree with TRBD1. V lost 0 bases and J lost 5; bases outside the gene matches: 6. This CDR3 has 17 amino acids. The germline CDR1 and CDR2 sequences are SGDLS and YYNGEE. The CDR3 DNA sequence: TGTGCCAGCAGCGTAGGGACGGGGACAGGGGGCCACAATGAGCAGTTCTTC. Translation gives CASSVGTGTGGHNEQFF.

The J gene is TRBJ2-7, the V gene TRBV7-2; D may match TRBD1 or TRBD2 (6 bases each). CDR1 is SGHTA, CDR2 FQGNSA, per germline. The CDR3 loop spans 17 amino acids. V gave up 2 bases and J gave up 2 bases, with 19 bases separating them. The CDR3 DNA sequence: TGTGCCAGCAGCTTATCGGTTGGGGGCGGGGTCGCCTACGAGCAGTACTTC. This codes for CASSLSVGGGVAYEQYF.

The chain has TRBV27 and TRBJ2-1; 10 bases map to TRBD2. J lost 0 bases, V lost 5 bases, and 10 bases had no gene match. CDR3 length equals 18 residues. Germline loops: CDR1 MNHEY, CDR2 SMNVEV (reference sequence). For the CDR3, the DNA is TGTGCCAGCAGTGAAGGTGTAGGACTAGCGGACTCCTACAATGAGCAGTTCTTC. Translated: CASSEGVGLADSYNEQFF.

The table lists this clonotype with many counts. The V call is TRBV20-1, the J call TRBJ2-7, with TRBD1 as a possible D gene (5 bases). The CDR3 has 15 residues. The V end was cut by 1 base, the J end by 0 bases, with 13 bases between. Per the germline V gene, CDR1 is DFQATT and CDR2 is SNEGSKA (reference sequence). The CDR3 nucleotides are TGCAGTGCTAGAGTTTATAGGGGCAGCTCCTACGAGCAGTACTTC. It specifies CSARVYRGSSYEQYF.

This clonotype was observed at least ten times. The chain carries TRBV7-2 and TRBJ2-2; weak D call: TRBD1 (5 bases). The germline gives CDR1 SGHTA, CDR2 FQGNSA. V was shortened by 4 bases and J by 1 base, with 10 bases between the two germline ends. There are 15 residues in the CDR3. The chain's CDR3 is CASSSRTKNTGELFF. CDR3 coding DNA: TGTGCCAGCAGCTCTCGGACAAAGAACACCGGGGAGCTGTTTTTT.

This clonotype was counted at least ten times. This chain joins TRBV20-1 and TRBJ1-2; 9 bases are shared with TRBD1. CDR1 is DFQATT and CDR2 is SNEGSKA in the germline V gene (reference sequence). This CDR3 has 14 amino acids. V shed 2 bases and J 5 bases; nucleotides not matched to a gene: 6. The CDR3 coding sequence is TGCAGTGCTAGATCGGGACAGGGCACATATGGCTACACCTTC. Its protein is CSARSGQGTYGYTF.

This clonotype was seen many times. The chain is built from TRBV28 and TRBJ1-3; a possible D gene is TRBD1 (5 bases). The CDR3 runs 18 residues. The germline V and J ends were trimmed by 5 bases and 0 bases, with 20 bases remaining between them. Germline V gene lookup returns CDR1 MDHEN and CDR2 SYDVKM. CDR3 in DNA: TGTGCCAGCAGTGCGATCACCTTAGGGACGGACTCTGGAAACACCATATATTTT. Translation gives CASSAITLGTDSGNTIYF.

This clonotype was seen ten or more times. The J gene is TRBJ2-1, the V gene TRBV19, with TRBD2 identical over 10 bases. The CDR3 is 15 amino acids. Germline values: CDR1 LNHDA, CDR2 SQIVND (reference sequence). J was trimmed by 7 bases and V by 5 bases; bases with no gene match: 8. The CDR3, as DNA: TGTGCCAGTAGTGTGACTAGCGGGTTATTTAATGAGCAGTTCTTC. Amino acid sequence: CASSVTSGLFNEQFF.

This clonotype was counted ten times or more. CDR3 coding DNA: TGTGCCAGCAGCCACGGTCGAAAGAACACCGGGGAGCTGTTTTTT. Protein: CASSHGRKNTGELFF. V usage is TRBV7-9 and J usage is TRBJ2-2; no definite D call. Germline-derived CDR1 and CDR2 are SEHNR and FQNEAQ (reference sequence). The CDR3 length is 15 residues. The germline V and J ends were trimmed by 5 bases and 1 base, with 11 bases remaining between them.